The clone carrying this T cell receptor beta chain was detected many times. Through a sample-barcoded 5' primer and a J-beta primer mix, a second PCR was run for about 7 to 12 cycles. Researchers report that each sample yielded at least 3 million CDR3-containing paired-end reads. A single record per CDR3 protein comes from TCRdb applying MiXCR to the 5' RACE reads. The sample holds hundreds of thousands of distinct CDR3 sequences, 40% to 65% seen once. This entry belongs to a study of blood T cells in healthy people across ages. Germline assignment: CDR1 SNHLY and CDR2 FYNNEI. The CDR3 sequence is 17 residues long. With 5 bases removed from V and 6 bases from J, the gap between germline ends came to 23 bases. Every donor provided approximately 9.2 milliliters of peripheral blood.

The receptor was isolated from an elderly woman in good health. The genes are TRBV2 and TRBJ2-1, with D tentatively TRBD2 (7 bases). Source material: blood. In nucleotides, the CDR3 is TGTGCCAGCAGTCAACTGGGGGGGCCTTTAATTCCCAATGAGCAGTTCTTC. Translating gives CASSQLGGPLIPNEQFF. Full variable domain (rest looked up from reference TRBV2 and TRBJ2-1): EPEVTQTPSHQVTQMGQEVILRCVPISNHLYFYWYRQILGQKVEFLVSFYNNEISEKSEIFDDQFSVERPDGSNFTLKIRSTKLEDSAMYFCASSQLGGPLIPNEQFFGPGTRLTVL.